These 27 T cell receptor beta chains were sequenced from one sample in a study of blood T cell repertoires in COVID-19. The table came from immunoSEQ multiplex PCR; TCRdb's copy has only in-frame clones and leaves some out. There are 65,000 to 70,000 clones in the sample; around nine tenths occur only once, and around a fifth lies in the top ten. Sequencing input: peripheral blood. The receptor source for this set is an elderly woman with acute or convalescent COVID-19.

The chain couples TRBV7-8 to TRBJ1-1; a weak D match, TRBD1 (5 bases). This CDR3 contains 14 residues. CDR1 is SGHVS, CDR2 FQNEAQ, per germline. The V end was cut by 4 bases, the J end by 5 bases, with 14 bases between. The chain's CDR3 is CASSSQGIGTEAFF. For the CDR3, the DNA is TGTGCCAGCAGCTCGCAGGGTATCGGGACTGAAGCTTTCTTT.

This rearrangement joins TRBV12-3 or TRBV12-4 to TRBJ2-5; tentative D call: TRBD1 (5 bases). This CDR3 is built from 13 residues. V was shortened by 6 bases and J by 2 bases, with 10 bases between the two germline ends. The CDR3 DNA sequence: TGTGCCAGCAGGCCCCGACAGCAAGAGACCCAGTACTTC. Amino acid sequence: CASRPRQQETQYF.

This chain uses TRBV28 with TRBJ1-5; 7 bases are a match to TRBD1. Germline trimming cut 4 bases from V and 1 base from J; bases unmatched to any gene: 7. Germline V gene sequence: CDR1 MDHEN, CDR2 SYDVKM. The CDR3 length is 16 residues. The CDR3, as DNA: TGTGCCAGCAGTTCACGAATACAGGGGAGCAATCAGCCCCAGCATTTT. This codes for CASSSRIQGSNQPQHF.

The rearrangement links TRBV7-9 to TRBJ2-5; 11 bases are a match to TRBD1. The germline CDR1 and CDR2 sequences are SEHNR and FQNEAQ (reference sequence). V was pared by 6 bases and J by 2 bases, with 2 bases of the junction left unmatched. The CDR3 loop spans 14 amino acids. CDR3 region: CASSRDRGQETQYF. Here the CDR3 DNA reads TGTGCCAGCAGTCGGGACAGGGGGCAAGAGACCCAGTACTTC.

The chain combines TRBV2 with TRBJ1-3, with 7 bases fitting TRBD1. This CDR3 is 12 amino acids long. Germline trimming cut 6 bases from V and 4 bases from J; bases unmatched to any gene: 0. Germline-derived CDR1 and CDR2 are SNHLY and FYNNEI. The CDR3 DNA reads as TGTGCCAGCAGGGACAGGGGAAACACCATATATTTT. Its protein product is CASRDRGNTIYF.

The genes are TRBV19 and TRBJ1-2, with 9 bases fitting TRBD1. V lost 5 bases to trimming and J lost 4 bases; unmatched junction nucleotides: 5. In germline, CDR1 is LNHDA, CDR2 SQIVND (reference sequence). The CDR3 runs 14 residues. The CDR3 nucleotides are TGTGCCAGTAGTCGGACAGGGGCGACCTATGGCTACACCTTC. Protein product: CASSRTGATYGYTF.

This clone was seen only a few times. CDR3 protein: CASRLLAGGPNEQFF. Here the CDR3 DNA reads TGTGCCAGCAGGCTTCTAGCGGGGGGGCCCAATGAGCAGTTCTTC. The chain joins TRBV2 to TRBJ2-1, with 12 bases matching TRBD2. Germline-derived CDR1 and CDR2 are SNHLY and FYNNEI. The length of the CDR3 is 15 residues. J lost 6 bases, V lost 6 bases, and 6 bases had no gene match.

The chain carries TRBV7-8 and TRBJ1-6; TRBD1 aligns across 12 bases. Germline V gene data show CDR1 as SGHVS and CDR2 as FQNEAQ. The CDR3 has 17 residues. V lost 5 bases, J lost 5 bases, and 7 bases stayed unmatched. Here the CDR3 DNA reads TGTGCCAGCAGCCGCCGGGGACAGGGGGCCAATAATTCACCCCTCCACTTT. Translating gives CASSRRGQGANNSPLHF.

CDR3 loop: CSARPSGEAFF. CDR3 in DNA: TGCAGTGCTAGACCCTCGGGAGAAGCTTTCTTT. The chain combines TRBV20-1 with TRBJ1-1; no clear D. The CDR3 runs to 11 residues. V lost 2 bases and J lost 8, with 9 bases in between. The germline V gene has CDR1 DFQATT and CDR2 SNEGSKA (reference sequence).

The J gene is TRBJ1-6, the V gene TRBV7-2; D is uncertain. Trimming pared 10 bases from V and 7 bases from J, leaving 17 bases between. In germline, CDR1 is SGHTA, CDR2 FQGNSA. The CDR3 runs 14 residues. CDR3 in amino acids: CATKLGRGNSPLHF. CDR3 coding DNA: TGTGCCACCAAGCTCGGACGGGGAAATTCACCCCTCCACTTT.

The V and J genes are TRBV19 and TRBJ2-2, with 8 bases lining up with TRBD1. CDR3 size: 15 residues. Per germline, CDR1 LNHDA and CDR2 SQIVND (reference sequence). Unmatched junction bases numbered 2, after V lost 3 bases and J lost 2 bases. The CDR3 spells CASSMQGANTGELFF. The CDR3 DNA sequence: TGTGCCAGTAGTATGCAGGGGGCTAACACCGGGGAGCTGTTTTTT.

This chain links TRBV19 with TRBJ2-5, with 12 bases aligning to TRBD2. Germline CDR1 reads LNHDA; CDR2 reads SQIVND (reference sequence). The CDR3 runs to 17 residues. After removal of 3 bases from V and 1 base from J, the junction contained 6 bases not matched to a gene. The CDR3 DNA is TGTGCCAGTAGTATTCCCGCACTAGCGGGAGGCCAAGAGACCCAGTACTTC. Translated, it gives CASSIPALAGGQETQYF.

The chain has TRBV6-5 and TRBJ1-2, with D tentatively TRBD1 (6 bases). The CDR3 is 15 amino acids. The V gene lost 2 bases and the J gene lost 2 bases, with 12 bases spanning the gap. Looked up from germline, CDR1 is MNHEY and CDR2 is SVGAGI. DNA for the CDR3: TGTGCCAGCAGTTACGCACCTCAGGGGAACTATGGCTACACCTTC. Amino acid sequence: CASSYAPQGNYGYTF.

The V and J genes are TRBV5-5 and TRBJ2-7; D gene ambiguous. Germline V gene lookup returns CDR1 SGHKS and CDR2 YYEKEE (reference sequence). The CDR3 is 13 amino acids. Trimming left V 4 bases short and J 4 bases short, with 12 bases between. The CDR3: CASSLVERYEQYF. CDR3 nucleotide sequence: TGTGCCAGCAGCCTGGTGGAGAGGTACGAGCAGTACTTC.

This clone has only one observation. The chain couples TRBV3-1 (or the pseudogene TRBV3-2) to TRBJ1-6; 7 bases line up with TRBD1. The CDR3 spans 16 residues. CDR1 and CDR2 from the germline V gene are LGHDT and YNNKEL (reference sequence). J was trimmed by 1 base and V by 3 bases; bases with no gene match: 3. DNA of the CDR3: TGTGCCAGCAGCCAGGGGGACAGTTCCTATAATTCACCCCTCCACTTT. Protein: CASSQGDSSYNSPLHF.

V usage is TRBV27 and J usage is TRBJ1-6; D perhaps matches TRBD1 (6 bases). The CDR3 loop spans 18 amino acids. V was pared by 4 bases and J by 3 bases, with 19 bases between. Germline V CDR1 and CDR2: MNHEY, SMNVEV (reference sequence). DNA of the CDR3: TGTGCCAGCAGTTCGCCGTCGGGAGGGGGAATCTATAATTCACCCCTCCACTTT. This translates into CASSSPSGGGIYNSPLHF.

This clone was found once. V gene TRBV5-4 combines with J gene TRBJ2-5, with D possibly matching TRBD1 (6 bases). The CDR3 totals 14 residues. The V gene's germline CDR1 is SGHNT and CDR2 YYREEE (reference sequence). Between the trimmed V and J ends, which lost 7 bases and 5 bases, there was a span of 18 bases. This chain's CDR3 is CASQKAAQGETQYF. The CDR3 DNA is TGTGCCAGCCAGAAGGCGGCTCAGGGGGAGACCCAGTACTTC.

CDR3 in amino acids: CASSLQPDRLGYTF. CDR3 sequence (DNA): TGTGCCAGCAGCTTACAGCCTGACCGACTAGGCTACACCTTC. The genes are TRBV11-2 and TRBJ1-2, with D hard to call. Per germline, CDR1 SGHAT and CDR2 FQNNGV. This CDR3 comprises 14 residues. V lost 2 bases and J 8 bases, leaving 15 bases between the germline ends. The full variable domain, completed using reference TRBV11-2 and TRBJ1-2, is EAGVAQSPRYKIIEKRQSVAFWCNPISGHATLYWYQQILGQGPKLLIQFQNNGVVDDSQLPKDRFSAERLKGVDSTLKIQPAKLEDSAVYLCASSLQPDRLGYTFGSGTRLTVV.

V usage is TRBV6-2 or TRBV6-3 and J usage is TRBJ2-1; TRBD2 aligns across 14 bases. The CDR3 has 15 amino acids. The junction had 7 bases not matched to a gene; V was cut back by 6 bases and J by 9 bases. Germline loops: CDR1 MNHEY, CDR2 SVGEGT. The CDR3 reads CASSLGLAGVGEQFF. CDR3 DNA: TGTGCCAGCAGCCTGGGACTAGCGGGAGTGGGTGAGCAGTTCTTC.

The CDR3 region has the DNA TGTGCCAGCGGGGGACAGGGGGCAATCGCCGGGGAGCTGTTTTTT. Its translation: CASGGQGAIAGELFF. The rearrangement links TRBV25-1 to TRBJ2-2; TRBD1 matches at 12 bases. The CDR3 runs 15 residues. Germline loops: CDR1 MGHDK, CDR2 SYGVNS. The V and J ends lost 8 bases and 6 bases, in that order; junction bases with no gene match: 7.

In its sample, this clone was seen once. This chain uses TRBV19 with TRBJ2-1, with D uncertain. The ends were cut back, 4 bases at V and 7 bases at J, with 14 bases in the middle. The CDR3 sequence is 14 residues long. Germline CDR1 and CDR2: LNHDA and SQIVND (reference sequence). The chain's CDR3 is CASSSDYYGNEQFF. The CDR3, as DNA: TGTGCCAGTAGTAGCGATTACTATGGGAATGAGCAGTTCTTC.

The CDR3 region has the DNA TGTGCCAGCAGCGCTACACTAGCGGGGCCAGAGACCCAGTACTTC. This encodes CASSATLAGPETQYF. The V call is TRBV9, the J call TRBJ2-5, with TRBD2 matching 10 bases. Trimming at V came to 3 bases and at J to 4 bases, leaving 6 bases not matched to a gene. The CDR3 has 15 amino acids. Germline V CDR1 and CDR2: SGDLS, YYNGEE.

This chain uses TRBV6-5 with TRBJ1-1, with 10 bases lining up with TRBD1. Unmatched junction bases numbered 7, after V lost 6 bases and J lost 6 bases. The CDR3 covers 14 residues. Germline V gene lookup returns CDR1 MNHEY and CDR2 SVGAGI. CDR3 protein: CASRRTGGSPEAFF. CDR3 nucleotide sequence: TGTGCCAGCAGGAGGACAGGGGGTAGTCCTGAAGCTTTCTTT.

The chain joins TRBV29-1 to TRBJ1-1, with 11 positions matching TRBD1. With 6 bases clipped from V and 0 bases from J, the junction kept 6 bases outside the gene matches. The CDR3 contains 15 residues. CDR1 is SQVTM, CDR2 ANQGSEA, per germline. The CDR3 DNA reads as TGCAGCGTCGGGGACAGGGGGAGGATGAACACTGAAGCTTTCTTT. Translated: CSVGDRGRMNTEAFF.

V is TRBV11-2 and J is TRBJ2-1; 8 bases fit TRBD2. Looked up from germline, CDR1 is SGHAT and CDR2 is FQNNGV. Germline trimming cut 5 bases from V and 4 bases from J; bases unmatched to any gene: 10. The CDR3 covers 16 residues. CDR3 in amino acids: CASSPSGGVYYNEQFF. In nucleotides, the CDR3 is TGTGCCAGCAGCCCCTCCGGGGGGGTGTATTACAATGAGCAGTTCTTC.

The rearrangement links TRBV5-1 to TRBJ1-2; 7 bases are shared with TRBD1. V lost 0 bases, J lost 8 bases, and 10 bases stayed unmatched. The CDR3 extends over 15 amino acids. Germline CDR1 reads SGHRS; CDR2 reads YFSETQ. CDR3 amino acids: CASSLDPGGSGGYTF. The CDR3 DNA reads as TGCGCCAGCAGCTTGGATCCAGGGGGATCGGGCGGCTACACCTTC.

The V call is TRBV18, the J call TRBJ2-7; D remains ambiguous. This CDR3 has 11 residues. CDR1 is KGHSH, CDR2 LQKENI, per germline. The V and J ends lost 6 bases and 6 bases respectively, with 9 bases between them. The CDR3 DNA is TGTGCCAGCTCTGAAGCAGGCGAGCAGTACTTC. Amino acid sequence: CASSEAGEQYF. The variable domain in full, with the rest retrieved from reference TRBV18 and TRBJ2-7, is NAGVMQNPRHLVRRRGQEARLRCSPMKGHSHVYWYRQLPEEGLKFMVYLQKENIIDESGMPKERFSAEFPKEGPSILRIQQVVRGDSAAYFCASSEAGEQYFGPGTRLTVT.